The T cell receptor beta chain under discussion was sequenced for a study of cytomegalovirus exposure and HLA in healthy donors. In the PCR, 60 Vbeta and 13 Jbeta primers were used. Sequenced by immunoSEQ multiplex PCR; TCRdb stores in-frame clones only, minus some. The sample lists about 160,000 clones; nearly 80% were seen once. Each of the donors was a healthy bone marrow donor. The CDR3 length is 13 residues. CDR1 is SGHRS, CDR2 YFSETQ, per germline. Study-level results: Sequencing depth roughly uniform across donors was assumed in presence/absence analyses. Most TCR sequences were seen very rarely across donors, but some public TCRs occurred in many.

In regard to this clone: The antigen remains undetermined. At one end, the junction sequence differs from germline, possibly due to a read error.

This chain uses TRBV5-1 with TRBJ2-7, with D possibly being TRBD1 (5 bases). The sample was PBMCs. This TCR was sampled from a woman between 40 and 50 years old in good health and CMV-seronegative. The DNA for the CDR3 is TGCGCCAGCAGCTTGCAGGGCTCCGACGAGCAGTACTTC. Amino acid sequence: CASSLQGSDEQYF.